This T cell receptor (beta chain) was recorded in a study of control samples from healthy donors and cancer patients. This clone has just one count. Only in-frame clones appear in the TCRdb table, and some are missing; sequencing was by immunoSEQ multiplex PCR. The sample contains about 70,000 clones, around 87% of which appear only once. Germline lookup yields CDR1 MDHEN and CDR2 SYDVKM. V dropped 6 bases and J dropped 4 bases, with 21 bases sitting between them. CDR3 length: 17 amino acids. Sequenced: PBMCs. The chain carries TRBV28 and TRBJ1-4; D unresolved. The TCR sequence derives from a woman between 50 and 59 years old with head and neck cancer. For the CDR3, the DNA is TGTGCCAGCAGAACGGGGTCGGTCGGGAGGGTTAATGAAAAACTGTTTTTT. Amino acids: CASRTGSVGRVNEKLFF. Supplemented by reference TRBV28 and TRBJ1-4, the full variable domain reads DVKVTQSSRYLVKRTGEKVFLECVQDMDHENMFWYRQDPGLGLRLIYFSYDVKMKEKGDIPEGYSVSREKKERFSLILESASTNQTSMYLCASRTGSVGRVNEKLFFGSGTQLSVL.